This TCR beta chain was documented in a study of blood T cell repertoires in COVID-19. Turning to the study itself: Whether acute or convalescent, the COVID-19 samples came from the United States, Italy and Spain.

The length of the CDR3 is 17 residues. Germline CDR1 is SEHNR and CDR2 is FQNEAQ (reference sequence). V shed 4 bases, J shed 2 bases, and the junction held 10 bases outside the gene matches. This clone was counted once. Only in-frame clones appear in the TCRdb table, and some are missing; sequencing was by immunoSEQ multiplex PCR. The sample lists roughly 42,000 clones, roughly 88% occurring once. The chain links TRBV7-9 to TRBJ2-5, with 10 bases matching TRBD1. What was sequenced was peripheral blood. The clonotype comes from a human donor in a cohort sampled during active COVID-19. The CDR3, as DNA: TGTGCCAGCAGCTCGAACCGAGGACAGGGGGATCAAGAGACCCAGTACTTC. Translation gives CASSSNRGQGDQETQYF.